Listed below are T cell receptor beta chains from one sample, sequenced in a study of radiotherapy plus CTLA-4 blockade in lung cancer. The method was immunoSEQ multiplex PCR; TCRdb's version includes in-frame clones alone and lacks a portion of them. Of tens of thousands of clones listed, 60% to 75% were seen once; the top ten hold 4%. The sample consisted of peripheral blood, taken from a patient treated with radiotherapy plus ipilimumab. The receptors were gathered from a human donor with non-small cell lung cancer who had stable disease on radiotherapy plus ipilimumab. Each CDR3 is given with its conserved first and last residue. The D gene is left open where the match is weak. Clone size appears in some rows only: once, few, many, or a class for an expanded clone.

j_call	clone_size	d_call	v_call	cdr3_nt	cdr3_aa
TRBJ1-3	NA	NA	TRBV4-3	TGCGCCAGCAGCCAAGATAAGGCAGGGGACACCTCTGGAAACACCATATATTTT	CASSQDKAGDTSGNTIYF
TRBJ2-1	NA	NA	TRBV7-2	TGTGCCAGCAGCTTAGAGGCCGGGAGTATTACTGAGCAGTTCTTC	CASSLEAGSITEQFF
TRBJ2-5	NA	NA	TRBV30	TGTGCCTGGAGTGCGACACTGACCGCCCGCCAAGAGACCCAGTACTTC	CAWSATLTARQETQYF
TRBJ2-2	NA	NA	TRBV29-1	TGCAGCGTTTCTGGATTGTGGACCGGGGAGCTGTTTTTT	CSVSGLWTGELFF
TRBJ2-1	few	TRBD2	TRBV28	TGTGCCAGCAGGCTAGCGGGTCCATACAATGAGCAGTTCTTC	CASRLAGPYNEQFF
TRBJ2-2	NA	TRBD2	TRBV27	TGTGCCAGCAGTTTCCTAGCGGGAGTCGGCACCGGGGAGCTGTTTTTT	CASSFLAGVGTGELFF
TRBJ2-3	NA	NA	TRBV18	TGTGCCAGCTCACCAAAGACTAGTAAAGGCACAGATACGCAGTATTTT	CASSPKTSKGTDTQYF
TRBJ2-7	few	TRBD2	TRBV7-2	TGTGCCAGCAGCTTCAGCGGGAGGGTGGACGAGCAGTACTTC	CASSFSGRVDEQYF
TRBJ2-4	few	NA	TRBV21-1	TGTGCCCGCGGGAGGAAAAACATTCAGTACTTC	CARGRKNIQYF
TRBJ1-1	NA	NA	TRBV6-5	TGTGCCAGCGGGATCAGTGCGAACACTGAAGCTTTCTTT	CASGISANTEAFF
TRBJ2-2	NA	TRBD1	TRBV5-1	TGCGCCAGCACCGTGGACAGGGGGCGGACCGGGGAGCTGTTTTTT	CASTVDRGRTGELFF
TRBJ2-7	NA	NA	TRBV19	TGTGCCAGTAGTATAGGAGGGTCCTACGAGCAGTACTTC	CASSIGGSYEQYF
TRBJ1-5	NA	TRBD1	TRBV19	TGTGCCAGTAGGAAACAGGGGGCCGGTCAGCCCCAGCATTTT	CASRKQGAGQPQHF
TRBJ2-1	NA	TRBD2	TRBV9	TGTGCCAGCAGCGTAGGCCCTTTCCCCGTGGGAGGGCCGAATGAGCAGTTCTTC	CASSVGPFPVGGPNEQFF
TRBJ1-2	NA	NA	TRBV28	TGTGCCAGCAGGATATGGACGGGTCAAGGCGGCTACACCTTC	CASRIWTGQGGYTF
TRBJ2-5	NA	NA	TRBV12-5	TGTGCTAGTGGACGCCAGGCACAGCCGTTCCAAGAGACCCAGTACTTC	CASGRQAQPFQETQYF
TRBJ1-4	NA	NA	TRBV19	TGTGCCAGTAGTATAGATTTGGCAAGTGCCGGTGTAAAACTGTTTTTT	CASSIDLASAGVKLFF
TRBJ2-5	NA	NA	TRBV12-5	TGTGCTAGTGGTTTGACCGTTCGAGAGACCCAGTACTTC	CASGLTVRETQYF
TRBJ2-5	NA	NA	TRBV29-1	TGCAGCGTTGAATGGGCAGGGCGTTTGGAGACCCAGTACTTC	CSVEWAGRLETQYF
TRBJ1-5	NA	NA	TRBV7-2	TGTGCCAGCAGCTGGGGTGGGGCGTATAGCAATCAGCCCCAGCATTTT	CASSWGGAYSNQPQHF
TRBJ1-1	NA	NA	TRBV29-1	TGCAGCGTTGAGGGGGGAAGGGGGGGCGACGGCACTGAAGCTTTCTTT	CSVEGGRGGDGTEAFF
TRBJ2-7	NA	NA	TRBV5-1	TGCGCCAGCAGCTTGGATATGATGGGGGGCCTAAGGGAGTACGAGCAGTACTTC	CASSLDMMGGLREYEQYF
TRBJ1-1	NA	NA	TRBV7-8	TGTGCCAGCAGCTTAGGCAGTTTGAACACTGAAGCTTTCTTT	CASSLGSLNTEAFF
TRBJ1-2	NA	NA	TRBV6-6	TGTGCCAGCAGGAAAGACAGTAACTATGGCTACACCTTC	CASRKDSNYGYTF
TRBJ2-1	few	NA	TRBV6-4	TGTGCCAGCAGCTCCTGGACAATCAGCTCCTACAATGAGCAGTTCTTC	CASSSWTISSYNEQFF
TRBJ1-1	NA	TRBD1	TRBV7-8	TGTGCCAGCAGCCCCCGGGACAGGGGTACTGAAGCTTTCTTT	CASSPRDRGTEAFF
TRBJ2-1	NA	TRBD2	TRBV12-5	TGTGCTAGTGGTTTGGTAATTAGTCTAGCGGGATTAGATGAGCAGTTCTTC	CASGLVISLAGLDEQFF
TRBJ2-5	NA	NA	TRBV7-8	TGTGCCAGCAGCTTAGTAGAGACCCAGTACTTC	CASSLVETQYF
TRBJ2-2	NA	TRBD2	TRBV5-1	TGCGCCAGCAGCTTGGGACTAGCGGACACCGGGGAGCTGTTTTTT	CASSLGLADTGELFF
TRBJ1-4	once	NA	TRBV5-1	TGCGCCAGCGGAGGAATGGGGGCAACTAATGAAAAACTGTTTTTT	CASGGMGATNEKLFF
TRBJ1-3	NA	NA	TRBV2	TGTGCCAGCGGTGAATCGGGCAGGTTCCTTGGAAACACCATATATTTT	CASGESGRFLGNTIYF